This entry lists 5 T cell receptor beta chains sequenced from one sample in a study of T cells expressing NK-cell markers. TCRdb reprocessed the 5' RACE reads and keeps a single row for each CDR3 protein, giving no DNA. Its table records over 250,000 distinct CDR3 sequences. Specimen: blood T cells: a sorted CD56 or NKG2C T cell subset, CD4+ or CD8+ T cells, or bulk PBMC T cells (not recorded which). The receptors here all came from a woman aged 18 to 75 in good health.

The chain employs TRBV5-4 and TRBJ1-4; the D call from TCRdb, TRBD1, cannot be confirmed without DNA. The germline V gene encodes CDR1 SGHNT and CDR2 YYREEE (reference sequence). This CDR3 is 13 amino acids long. The CDR3 reads CASSPRVGEKLFF. Supplemented by reference TRBV5-4 and TRBJ1-4, the full variable domain reads ETGVTQSPTHLIKTRGQQVTLRCSSQSGHNTVSWYQQALGQGPQFIFQYYREEENGRGNFPPRFSGLQFPNYSSELNVNALELDDSALYLCASSPRVGEKLFFGSGTQLSVL.

The chain employs TRBV20-1 and TRBJ2-1; the D gene TCRdb calls, TRBD2, cannot be checked with no DNA. The V gene's germline CDR1 is DFQATT and CDR2 SNEGSKA (reference sequence). This CDR3 region has 14 residues. The chain's CDR3 is CSARAGLAHNEQFF.

This chain uses TRBV4-1 with TRBJ1-1; TCRdb outputs TRBD1, but without DNA this stays unchecked. Germline V gene lookup returns CDR1 MGHRA and CDR2 YSYEKL. The CDR3 runs 14 residues. The CDR3 sequence: CASRGQLKNTEAFF.

The chain joins TRBV20-1 to TRBJ2-2; TCRdb's assignment of TRBD1 cannot be checked, as there is no DNA. The CDR3 is 15 residues long. In germline, CDR1 is DFQATT, CDR2 SNEGSKA (reference sequence). The CDR3 sequence is CSARIWGANTGELFF.

V gene TRBV9 combines with J gene TRBJ1-1; the TCRdb D gene call, TRBD1, has no DNA to confirm it. Germline assignment: CDR1 SGDLS and CDR2 YYNGEE. The CDR3 length is 14 residues. CDR3 amino acids: CASTFGDRDTEAFF.